The rows below give T cell receptor beta chains drawn from one sample of a study of CD8 T cells in ankylosing spondylitis. From the 5' RACE reads, TCRdb called clonotypes with MiXCR, one entry per CDR3 protein. The sample records hundreds of thousands of distinct CDR3 sequences, around 19% being singletons. Source material: blood, either unsorted or a sorted T cell fraction (not recorded which). These receptors all stem from a male donor with ankylosing spondylitis. CDR3s include the opening cysteine and the closing phenylalanine or tryptophan. D genes are given only for firm matches. The listing skips clone size in some rows; elsewhere it reads once, few, many or a size class.

TRBJ2-7 few - TRBV27 TGTGCCAGCAGTTTACGGGAGTCTCTCTACGAGCAGTACTTC CASSLRESLYEQYF
TRBJ2-1 - TRBD2 TRBV11-3 TGTGCCAGCAGCCCTCGTTTAGCGGGGGGGCCTGACAATGAGCAGTTCTTC CASSPRLAGGPDNEQFF
TRBJ1-5 few TRBD1 TRBV20-1 TGCAGTGCTAGAGACACGACAGGGGGGGTCAATCAGCCCCAGCATTTT CSARDTTGGVNQPQHF
TRBJ2-1 few TRBD2 TRBV20-1 TGCAGTGTCGACCTAGCGGGGGCGTACAATGAGCAGTTCTTC CSVDLAGAYNEQFF
TRBJ2-7 few - TRBV20-1 TGCAGTGCTAGACCCGACGAGGGTTCCTACTCCTACGAGCAGTACTTC CSARPDEGSYSYEQYF
TRBJ1-5 few - TRBV12-3/TRBV12-4 TGTGCCAGCAGTTTAATTATAGCGGCGGGGGGAAGCAATCAGCCCCAGCATTTT CASSLIIAAGGSNQPQHF
TRBJ1-2 - - TRBV3-1 TGTGCCAGCAGCCATGAGGATGGGTACTATGGCTACACCTTC CASSHEDGYYGYTF
TRBJ2-2 few - TRBV27 TGTGCCAGCAGTTGGGACAACTTGAACACCGGGGAGCTGTTTTTT CASSWDNLNTGELFF
TRBJ2-2 - - TRBV19 TGTGCCAGTAACCTCGACCAGTTCACCGGGGAGCTGTTTTTT CASNLDQFTGELFF
TRBJ2-2 many - TRBV6-6 TGTGCCAGCAGTTACCCCTACACCGGGGAGCTGTTTTTT CASSYPYTGELFF
TRBJ1-5 - TRBD1 TRBV28 TGTGCCAGCAGGACAGGGTGGCCCCAGCATTTT CASRTGWPQHF
TRBJ2-5 - TRBD1 TRBV6-2/TRBV6-3 TGTGCCAGCAGCATCTGGACAGGGACCCAAGAGACCCAGTACTTC CASSIWTGTQETQYF
TRBJ2-4 - - TRBV30 TGTGCCTGGAGTCCGATGGCCCTAGCCAAAAACATTCAGTACTTC CAWSPMALAKNIQYF
TRBJ2-1 - - TRBV6-4 TGTGCCAGCAGCCCGGGACCGAGCTCCTACAATGAGCAGTTCTTC CASSPGPSSYNEQFF
TRBJ2-7 - TRBD2 TRBV20-1 TGCAGTGCCAGACTAGCGGGAGGGCCGAGTTTTACCTACGAGCAGTACTTC CSARLAGGPSFTYEQYF
TRBJ2-7 few - TRBV4-1 TGCGCCAGCAGCCAATCGGCCAGCTCCTACGAGCAGTACTTC CASSQSASSYEQYF
TRBJ1-1 - - TRBV11-2 TGTGCCAGCAGCCTCGCCCTGGGGCTAGACACTGAAGCTTTCTTT CASSLALGLDTEAFF
TRBJ1-6 - - TRBV6-1 TGTGCCAGCAGTGACCGGACGGGCAATTCACCCCTCCACTTT CASSDRTGNSPLHF
TRBJ2-2 few - TRBV12-3/TRBV12-4 TGTGCCAGCAGTTTACAGGGGCCGAACACCGGGGAGCTGTTTTTT CASSLQGPNTGELFF
TRBJ2-2 - - TRBV27 TGTGCCAGCAGTCTCCAAGCCGGGGAGCTGTTTTTT CASSLQAGELFF
TRBJ1-6 few - TRBV27 TGTGCCAGCTCCCCCGGGACACTGGGTCGCACCCTCCACTTT CASSPGTLGRTLHF
TRBJ2-1 - - TRBV4-2 TGTGCCAGTAGCGACACAAACTACAATGAGCAGTTCTTC CASSDTNYNEQFF
TRBJ2-1 - - TRBV19 TGTGCCAGTAGTATCCAGAACTCCTACAATGAGCAGTTCTTC CASSIQNSYNEQFF
TRBJ2-7 - TRBD1 TRBV5-1 TGCGCCAGCAGCTTGGAAGGGACAGGGACAGACTACGAGCAGTACTTC CASSLEGTGTDYEQYF
TRBJ2-1 few - TRBV27 TGTGCCAGCAGTTTGTACAGTTACAATGAGCAGTTCTTC CASSLYSYNEQFF
TRBJ2-7 - - TRBV20-1 TGCAGTGCCCAGCAGGTAGGGGCTACCTACGAGCAGTACTTC CSAQQVGATYEQYF
TRBJ2-1 - - TRBV5-4 TGTGCCAGCAGCTGGGTGGGGGGCGAGCAGTTCTTC CASSWVGGEQFF
TRBJ2-2 - TRBD1 TRBV7-8 TGTGCCAGCAGCTTTCTGGAGACAGGGGCGGCCGGGGAGCTGTTTTTT CASSFLETGAAGELFF
TRBJ2-7 - TRBD2 TRBV7-2 TGTGCCAGCAGCTTAGCCCTTCAATCCGGGAGGGTCCTCGAACACGAGCAGTACTTC CASSLALQSGRVLEHEQYF
TRBJ1-1 few TRBD1 TRBV6-1 TGTGCCAGCAGTGAAGGGACAGGGGGCTTGAACACTGAAGCTTTCTTT CASSEGTGGLNTEAFF
TRBJ2-1 - TRBD2 TRBV7-2 TGTGCCAGCAGCTTAGTGGGGGGGGAGGGGCCCAACAATGAGCAGTTCTTC CASSLVGGEGPNNEQFF
TRBJ1-4 - - TRBV29-1 TGCAGCATGCGGTCCCGAGGATTCGAAAAACTGTATTTT CSMRSRGFEKLYF
TRBJ1-2 few - TRBV27 TGTGCCAGCAGTTTCACACCCCTCGGGCACTATGGCTACACCTTC CASSFTPLGHYGYTF
TRBJ2-3 few - TRBV12-3/TRBV12-4 TGTGCCAGCAGTTCGCGGGTGTACGGGACTCCTAGCACAGATACGCAGTATTTT CASSSRVYGTPSTDTQYF
TRBJ2-1 - - TRBV4-3 TGCGCCAGCAGCCAAGAAATACTAGCTTACAATGAGCAGTTCTTC CASSQEILAYNEQFF
TRBJ1-1 - - TRBV6-1 TGTGCCAGCAGTCCTCAGGAAATAGGTACTGAAGCTTTCTTT CASSPQEIGTEAFF
TRBJ2-2 few - TRBV14 TGTGCCAGCAGCCGAGCTGCCTCCACCGGGGAGCTGTTTTTT CASSRAASTGELFF
TRBJ1-1 few - TRBV10-3 TGTGCCATCAGTGAGGCAACCCCGGGGGCTTACACTGAAGCTTTCTTT CAISEATPGAYTEAFF
TRBJ2-1 few - TRBV27 TGTGCCAGCAGTTTCCTGGGGGAGTACAATGAGCAGTTCTTC CASSFLGEYNEQFF
TRBJ1-6 many - TRBV12-3/TRBV12-4 TGTGCCAGCAGTTTAGCACAGGGAGATTCACCCCTCCACTTT CASSLAQGDSPLHF
TRBJ2-3 - TRBD2 TRBV18 TGTGCCAGCTCACCGGGAGGACTAGCGGGGTCCCCTAGCACAGATACGCAGTATTTT CASSPGGLAGSPSTDTQYF
TRBJ2-1 few TRBD1 TRBV5-1 TGCGCCAGCAGCGGGACAGCCAACAATGAGCAGTTCTTC CASSGTANNEQFF
TRBJ1-2 few TRBD1 TRBV7-8 TGTGCCAGCAGCTTACCGGGGCAGGGGGAAGGGGGGGAGTATGGCTACACCTTC CASSLPGQGEGGEYGYTF
TRBJ2-3 few - TRBV7-8 TGTGCCAGCAGCCCGCGAGGGTTCACAGATACGCAGTATTTT CASSPRGFTDTQYF
TRBJ2-1 - - TRBV29-1 TGCAGCGTTGCAGGGTTTGGCAATGAGCAGTTCTTC CSVAGFGNEQFF
TRBJ2-1 many - TRBV29-1 TGCAGCGTTGAAGGGAATGAGCAGTTCTTC CSVEGNEQFF
TRBJ2-7 - TRBD1 TRBV5-6 TGTGCCAGCAGCTCCCGGGACAGGGGCACCTGGGGGCAGTACTTC CASSSRDRGTWGQYF
TRBJ1-1 - - TRBV27 TGTGCCAGCAGTCCCTGGGGTTCGAACACTGAAGCTTTCTTT CASSPWGSNTEAFF
TRBJ1-5 - - TRBV5-6 TGTGCCAGCAGCTTGTTGAGGGGTCGGGATGGCAATCAGCCCCAGCATTTT CASSLLRGRDGNQPQHF
TRBJ1-3 many TRBD1 TRBV29-1 TGCAGCGTTAGGGGGCAAGGAAACACCATATATTTT CSVRGQGNTIYF
TRBJ1-2 - TRBD1 TRBV27 TGTGCCACTTCGCCAGGGGGCAGCAACTATGGCTACACCTTC CATSPGGSNYGYTF
TRBJ2-2 - TRBD2 TRBV5-6 TGTGCCAGCCTTCTTCGCGGGAGTCCGAACACCGGGGAGCTGTTTTTT CASLLRGSPNTGELFF
TRBJ1-2 few - TRBV4-1 TGCGCCAGCAGCCAAGTACTCGGGGGATTATCGAATGGCTACACCTTC CASSQVLGGLSNGYTF